The rows below give T cell receptor beta chains drawn from one sample of a study of PD-L1 blockade in urothelial cancer. The protocol was immunoSEQ multiplex PCR, while the TCRdb copy is restricted to in-frame clones and leaves out a portion. This sample yields 80,000 to 130,000 clones, of which 90% to 95% are seen a single time; over 0.8% belongs to the top ten. The material was PBMCs, obtained around atezolizumab (anti-PD-L1) treatment. The receptors come from a woman of 80 years or more with urothelial cancer. Each CDR3 is given with its conserved first and last residue. A D gene is named only where the DNA matches it firmly. Only some rows state a clone size, as once, few, many or a class for expanded clones.

abundance: .; d_gene: .; j_gene: TRBJ2-1; v_gene: TRBV30; CDR3aa: CAWTSSFGYEQFF; CDR3nt: TGTGCCTGGACTAGCTCTTTTGGTTATGAGCAGTTCTTC
abundance: .; d_gene: .; j_gene: TRBJ1-2; v_gene: TRBV27; CDR3aa: CASSFPGGGGYTF; CDR3nt: TGTGCCAGCAGTTTCCCCGGGGGGGGTGGCTACACCTTC
abundance: .; d_gene: TRBD1; j_gene: TRBJ2-1; v_gene: TRBV6-5; CDR3aa: CASRAGQDTYNEQFF; CDR3nt: TGTGCCAGCAGGGCCGGACAGGATACCTACAATGAGCAGTTCTTC
abundance: .; d_gene: TRBD1; j_gene: TRBJ1-3; v_gene: TRBV6-6; CDR3aa: CASSNGQGPGNTIYF; CDR3nt: TGTGCCAGCAGTAACGGACAGGGACCGGGAAACACCATATATTTT
abundance: once; d_gene: TRBD2; j_gene: TRBJ2-7; v_gene: TRBV10-3; CDR3aa: CAISVGTSGYEQYF; CDR3nt: TGTGCCATCAGTGTGGGGACTAGCGGTTACGAGCAGTACTTC
abundance: once; d_gene: .; j_gene: TRBJ1-5; v_gene: TRBV5-1; CDR3aa: CASSLEGGHNQPQHF; CDR3nt: TGCGCCAGCAGCTTGGAAGGGGGTCACAATCAGCCCCAGCATTTT
abundance: once; d_gene: .; j_gene: TRBJ2-3; v_gene: TRBV9; CDR3aa: CASSVLSTDTQYF; CDR3nt: TGTGCCAGCAGCGTCCTTAGCACAGATACGCAGTATTTT
abundance: once; d_gene: .; j_gene: TRBJ2-7; v_gene: TRBV7-3; CDR3aa: CASSFRPAGQYF; CDR3nt: TGTGCCAGCAGCTTTAGACCGGCGGGGCAGTACTTC
abundance: .; d_gene: TRBD1; j_gene: TRBJ1-3; v_gene: TRBV5-4; CDR3aa: CASSKRTTGGNSGNTIYF; CDR3nt: TGTGCCAGCAGCAAGAGAACCACAGGGGGGAACTCTGGAAACACCATATATTTT
abundance: few; d_gene: TRBD1; j_gene: TRBJ1-1; v_gene: TRBV30; CDR3aa: CAWTRDRGNTEAFF; CDR3nt: TGTGCCTGGACCCGGGACAGGGGGAACACTGAAGCTTTCTTT
abundance: .; d_gene: TRBD1; j_gene: TRBJ2-7; v_gene: TRBV7-9; CDR3aa: CASSAWDRIYEQYF; CDR3nt: TGTGCCAGCAGCGCCTGGGACAGAATCTACGAGCAGTACTTC
abundance: .; d_gene: .; j_gene: TRBJ1-1; v_gene: TRBV27; CDR3aa: CASSLLAGGTEAFF; CDR3nt: TGTGCCAGCAGTTTATTAGCGGGTGGCACTGAAGCTTTCTTT
abundance: .; d_gene: TRBD2; j_gene: TRBJ2-1; v_gene: TRBV5-1; CDR3aa: CAAARELGNEQFF; CDR3nt: TGCGCCGCAGCGCGGGAGTTGGGCAATGAGCAGTTCTTC
abundance: .; d_gene: .; j_gene: TRBJ2-3; v_gene: TRBV2; CDR3aa: CASSVYRGSDTQYF; CDR3nt: TGTGCCAGCAGTGTATATCGGGGATCCGATACGCAGTATTTT
abundance: few; d_gene: .; j_gene: TRBJ2-7; v_gene: TRBV27; CDR3aa: CASRTQAGEQYF; CDR3nt: TGTGCCAGCCGGACCCAGGCGGGGGAGCAGTACTTC
abundance: .; d_gene: .; j_gene: TRBJ1-5; v_gene: TRBV5-4; CDR3aa: CASSQDSNQPQHF; CDR3nt: TGTGCCAGCAGCCAGGACAGTAATCAGCCCCAGCATTTT
abundance: .; d_gene: TRBD1; j_gene: TRBJ1-1; v_gene: TRBV6-5; CDR3aa: CASSRGQGTLSAFF; CDR3nt: TGTGCCAGCAGCCGCGGACAGGGAACCCTTTCTGCTTTCTTT
abundance: once; d_gene: .; j_gene: TRBJ1-2; v_gene: TRBV9; CDR3aa: CASSSTPGLRAEHGYTF; CDR3nt: TGTGCCAGCAGCTCCACCCCGGGACTCCGGGCGGAGCATGGCTACACCTTC
abundance: .; d_gene: TRBD1; j_gene: TRBJ2-7; v_gene: TRBV6-9; CDR3aa: CASSSTDRVGAYEQYF; CDR3nt: TGTGCCAGCAGCTCAACGGACAGGGTCGGAGCCTACGAGCAGTACTTC
abundance: .; d_gene: TRBD2; j_gene: TRBJ2-1; v_gene: TRBV5-4; CDR3aa: CASSLAGGLAGAVEQFF; CDR3nt: TGTGCCAGCAGCTTGGCCGGGGGACTAGCGGGAGCGGTTGAGCAGTTCTTC